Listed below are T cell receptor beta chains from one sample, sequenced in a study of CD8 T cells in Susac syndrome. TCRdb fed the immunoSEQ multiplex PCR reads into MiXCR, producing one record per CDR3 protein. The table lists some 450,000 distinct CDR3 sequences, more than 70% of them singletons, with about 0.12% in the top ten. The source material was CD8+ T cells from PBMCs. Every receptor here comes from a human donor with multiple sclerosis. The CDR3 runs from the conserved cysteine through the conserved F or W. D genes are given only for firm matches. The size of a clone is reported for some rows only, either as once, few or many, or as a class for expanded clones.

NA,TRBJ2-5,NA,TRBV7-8,CASSLASRAQETQYF,TGTGCCAGCAGCTTAGCGAGCAGGGCCCAAGAGACCCAGTACTTC
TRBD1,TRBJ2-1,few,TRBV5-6,CASSLPTTGGRLQFF,TGTGCCAGCAGCCTACCAACGACAGGGGGCAGATTGCAGTTCTTC
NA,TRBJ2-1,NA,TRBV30,CAWSQQVYNEQFF,TGTGCCTGGAGTCAACAGGTTTACAATGAGCAGTTCTTC
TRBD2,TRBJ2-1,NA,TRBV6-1,CASSWGGRSNEQFF,TGTGCCAGCAGTTGGGGCGGGAGGAGCAATGAGCAGTTCTTC
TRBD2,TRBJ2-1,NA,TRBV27,CASSWGSSGANEQFF,TGTGCCAGCAGTTGGGGATCTAGCGGGGCCAATGAGCAGTTCTTC
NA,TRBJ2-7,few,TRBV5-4,CASSFQGSYEQYF,TGTGCCAGCAGCTTTCAGGGATCCTACGAGCAGTACTTC
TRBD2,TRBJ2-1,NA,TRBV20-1,CSARLIAGHNEQFF,TGCAGTGCTAGATTAATAGCGGGACACAATGAGCAGTTCTTC
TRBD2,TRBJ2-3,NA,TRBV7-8,CASSFSSGDTQYF,TGTGCCAGCAGCTTCTCTAGCGGAGATACGCAGTATTTT
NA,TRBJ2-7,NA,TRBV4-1,CASSKGGGLDEQYF,TGCGCCAGCAGCAAGGGGGGCGGACTGGACGAGCAGTACTTC
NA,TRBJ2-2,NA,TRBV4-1,CASSQEWRYGGELFF,TGCGCCAGCAGCCAAGAATGGCGGTATGGCGGGGAGCTGTTTTTT
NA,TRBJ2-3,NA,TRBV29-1,CSVPAEDTQYF,TGCAGCGTCCCCGCCGAAGATACGCAGTATTTT
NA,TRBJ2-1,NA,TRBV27,CANSHTPNEQFF,TGTGCCAACAGTCACACCCCGAATGAGCAGTTCTTC
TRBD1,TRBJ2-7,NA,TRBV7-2,CASSFRDRPYEQYF,TGTGCCAGCAGCTTCCGGGACAGACCCTACGAGCAGTACTTC
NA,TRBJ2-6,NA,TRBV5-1,CASSLGQGNLLAGANVLTF,TGCGCCAGCAGCTTGGGTCAGGGTAACCTCTTAGCTGGGGCCAACGTCCTGACTTTC
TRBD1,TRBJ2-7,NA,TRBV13,CASSRRGQGLYEQYF,TGTGCCAGCAGCCGTCGCGGACAGGGGCTGTACGAGCAGTACTTC
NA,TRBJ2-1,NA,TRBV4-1,CASSQGLVAYNEQFF,TGCGCCAGCAGCCAAGGGTTGGTGGCATACAATGAGCAGTTCTTC
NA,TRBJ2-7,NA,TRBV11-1,CASSLWGTSYEQYF,TGTGCCAGCAGCTTATGGGGCACGTCCTACGAGCAGTACTTC
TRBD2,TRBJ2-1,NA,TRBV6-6,CASSYKWGGNEQFF,TGTGCCAGCAGTTACAAGTGGGGGGGGAATGAGCAGTTCTTC
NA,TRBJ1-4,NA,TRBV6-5,CASRLGGEKLFF,TGTGCCAGCAGGCTAGGTGGTGAAAAACTGTTTTTT
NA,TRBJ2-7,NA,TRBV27,CASRPPLNRAEQYF,TGTGCCAGCAGACCCCCGTTAAATAGGGCCGAGCAGTACTTC
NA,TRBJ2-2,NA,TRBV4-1,CASSATAGDTGELFF,TGCGCCAGCAGCGCTACGGCAGGGGACACCGGGGAGCTGTTTTTT
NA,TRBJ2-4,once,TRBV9,CASSGSGPGGIQYF,TGTGCCAGCAGCGGTAGCGGCCCGGGCGGCATTCAGTACTTC
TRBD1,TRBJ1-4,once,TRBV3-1,CASSQVRDSPGEKLFF,TGTGCCAGCAGCCAAGTCCGGGACAGCCCGGGGGAAAAACTGTTTTTT
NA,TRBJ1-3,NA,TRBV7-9,CASSDTIYF,TGTGCCAGCAGCGACACCATATATTTT
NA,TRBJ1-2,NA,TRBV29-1,CSALTDGYTF,TGCAGCGCCTTAACAGACGGCTACACCTTC
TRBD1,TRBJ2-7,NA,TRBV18,CASSPTHSTGVIDEQYF,TGTGCCAGCTCACCTACCCATAGCACAGGGGTGATAGACGAGCAGTACTTC
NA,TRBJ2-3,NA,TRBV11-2,CASSSPPGVKTDTQYF,TGTGCCAGCAGCTCCCCACCGGGTGTAAAGACAGATACGCAGTATTTT
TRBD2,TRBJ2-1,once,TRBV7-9,CASSASGLAVYNEQFF,TGTGCCAGCAGCGCCTCGGGACTAGCGGTTTACAATGAGCAGTTCTTC
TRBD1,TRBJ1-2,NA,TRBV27,CASSLSGQGFFYGYTF,TGTGCCAGCAGTTTATCAGGACAGGGCTTTTTTTATGGCTACACCTTC
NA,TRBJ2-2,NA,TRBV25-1,CASMAANTGELFF,TGTGCCAGCATGGCGGCGAACACCGGGGAGCTGTTTTTT
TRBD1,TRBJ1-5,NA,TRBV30,CAWSLRDRGGQPQHF,TGTGCCTGGAGTCTAAGGGACAGGGGCGGGCAGCCCCAGCATTTT
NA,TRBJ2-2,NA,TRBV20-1,CSARDRAGSHTGELFF,TGCAGTGCTAGAGATAGGGCAGGAAGCCACACCGGGGAGCTGTTTTTT